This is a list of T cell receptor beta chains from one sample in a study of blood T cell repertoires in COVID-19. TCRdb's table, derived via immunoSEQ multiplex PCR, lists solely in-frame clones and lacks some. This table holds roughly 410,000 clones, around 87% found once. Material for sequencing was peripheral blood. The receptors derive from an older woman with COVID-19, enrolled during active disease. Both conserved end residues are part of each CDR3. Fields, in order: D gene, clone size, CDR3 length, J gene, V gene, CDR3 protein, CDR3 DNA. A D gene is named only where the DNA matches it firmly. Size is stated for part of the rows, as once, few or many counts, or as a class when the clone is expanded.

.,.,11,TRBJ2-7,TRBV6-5,CATVTGTEQYF,TGTGCCACCGTGACAGGGACTGAGCAGTACTTC
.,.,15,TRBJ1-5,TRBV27,CASSSYGTGRQPQHF,TGTGCCAGCAGTTCATACGGGACGGGGAGGCAGCCCCAGCATTTT
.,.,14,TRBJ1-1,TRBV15,CATSRVQAETEAFF,TGTGCCACCAGCAGGGTCCAAGCTGAGACTGAAGCTTTCTTT
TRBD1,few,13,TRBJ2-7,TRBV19,CASRPTGSYEQYF,TGTGCCAGTAGGCCGACAGGGTCCTACGAGCAGTACTTC
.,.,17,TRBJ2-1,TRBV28,CASSSPRGARSYNEQFF,TGTGCCAGCAGTTCCCCTCGGGGGGCCCGGTCCTACAATGAGCAGTTCTTC
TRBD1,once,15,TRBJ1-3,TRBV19,CASSIQGDWRNTIYF,TGTGCCAGTAGTATCCAGGGGGACTGGAGAAACACCATATATTTT
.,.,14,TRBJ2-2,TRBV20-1,CSASRQASTGELFF,TGCAGTGCTAGTCGCCAGGCGAGCACCGGGGAGCTGTTTTTT
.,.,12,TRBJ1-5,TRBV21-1,CASSKGGQPQHF,TGTGCCAGCAGCAAAGGGGGCCAGCCCCAGCATTTT
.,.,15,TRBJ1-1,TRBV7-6,CASRMGQALNTEAFF,TGTGCCAGCCGCATGGGCCAAGCCTTGAACACTGAAGCTTTCTTT
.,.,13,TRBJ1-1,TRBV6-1,CASSEGGRAEAFF,TGTGCCAGCAGCGAAGGAGGCAGGGCCGAAGCTTTCTTT
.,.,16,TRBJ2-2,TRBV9,CASSVLADMNTGELFF,TGTGCCAGCAGCGTACTAGCAGACATGAACACCGGGGAGCTGTTTTTT
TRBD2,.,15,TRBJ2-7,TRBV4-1,CASSQGLAGPYEQYF,TGCGCCAGCAGCCAAGGCCTAGCGGGGCCCTACGAGCAGTACTTC
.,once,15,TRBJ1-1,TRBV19,CASSRTAGMNTEAFF,TGTGCCAGTAGTAGGACCGCCGGGATGAACACTGAAGCTTTCTTT
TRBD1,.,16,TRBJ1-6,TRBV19,CASTTIMTGQRSPLHF,TGTGCCAGTACCACTATAATGACAGGGCAACGATCACCCCTCCACTTT
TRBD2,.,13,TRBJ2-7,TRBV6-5,CASRGTTNYEQYF,TGTGCCAGCAGGGGGACTACCAATTACGAGCAGTACTTC
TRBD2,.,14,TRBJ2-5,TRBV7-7,CASSPHGEGETQYF,TGTGCCAGCAGCCCCCATGGGGAGGGTGAGACCCAGTACTTC
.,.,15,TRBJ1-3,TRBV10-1,CAGPGEKAGWNTIYF,TGCGCCGGCCCAGGGGAAAAGGCTGGCTGGAACACCATATATTTT
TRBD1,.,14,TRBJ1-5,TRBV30,CAWSETGLGQPQHF,TGTGCCTGGAGTGAGACAGGGTTGGGCCAGCCCCAGCATTTT
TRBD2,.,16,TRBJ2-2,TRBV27,CASSLLAGSSTGELFF,TGTGCCAGCAGTCTCCTAGCGGGGAGTTCCACCGGGGAGCTGTTTTTT
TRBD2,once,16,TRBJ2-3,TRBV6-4,CASSENGGGARDTQYF,TGTGCCAGCAGTGAGAATGGCGGGGGGGCCAGAGATACGCAGTATTTT
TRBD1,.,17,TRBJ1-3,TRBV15,CATSRAQTGGAGNTIYF,TGTGCCACCAGCAGGGCCCAGACAGGGGGCGCTGGAAACACCATATATTTT
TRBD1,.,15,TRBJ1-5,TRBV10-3,CAISEQGGSNQPQHF,TGTGCCATCAGTGAACAGGGGGGGAGCAATCAGCCCCAGCATTTT
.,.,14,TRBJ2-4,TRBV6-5,CASSTTPGENIQYF,TGTGCCAGCAGTACGACCCCCGGGGAGAACATTCAGTACTTC
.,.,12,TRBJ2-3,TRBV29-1,CSVDGATDTQYF,TGCAGCGTTGATGGGGCAACAGATACGCAGTATTTT
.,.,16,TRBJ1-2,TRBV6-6,CASSYRVIEANYGYTF,TGTGCCAGCAGTTACAGAGTTATCGAGGCTAACTATGGCTACACCTTC
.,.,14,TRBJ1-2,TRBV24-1,CATSDSPGRVGYTF,TGTGCCACCAGTGATTCCCCAGGGAGGGTTGGCTACACCTTC
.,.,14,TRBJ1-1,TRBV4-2,CASSPTTGNTEAFF,TGTGCCAGCAGCCCAACCACAGGAAACACTGAAGCTTTCTTT
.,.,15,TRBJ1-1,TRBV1,CTSSEQGYLNTEAFF,TGCACCAGCAGTGAACAGGGCTATTTGAACACTGAAGCTTTCTTT
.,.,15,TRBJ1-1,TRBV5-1,CASSPIRSVNTEAFF,TGCGCCAGCAGCCCGATCCGATCGGTGAACACTGAAGCTTTCTTT
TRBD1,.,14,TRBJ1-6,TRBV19,CASGWTGGESPLHF,TGTGCCAGTGGCTGGACAGGGGGCGAATCACCCCTCCACTTT
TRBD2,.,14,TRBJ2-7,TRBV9,CASSSGTSNLEQYF,TGTGCCAGCAGCTCCGGGACTAGTAATCTCGAGCAGTACTTC
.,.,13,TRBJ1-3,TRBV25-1,CASSSGVGNTIYF,TGTGCCAGCAGTTCAGGGGTCGGAAACACCATATATTTT
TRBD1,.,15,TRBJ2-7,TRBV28,CASSLPGQGIYEQYF,TGTGCCAGCAGTCTCCCGGGACAGGGGATATACGAGCAGTACTTC
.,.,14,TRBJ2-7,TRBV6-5,CASSYSAGTYEQYF,TGTGCCAGCAGTTACTCGGCAGGAACCTACGAGCAGTACTTC
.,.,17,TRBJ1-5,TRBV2,CASSEGGLGGTDQPQHF,TGTGCCAGCAGTGAGGGGGGGCTCGGAGGGACCGATCAGCCCCAGCATTTT
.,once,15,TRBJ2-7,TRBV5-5,CASSLVSGARLEQYF,TGTGCCAGCAGCTTGGTGTCAGGGGCCCGGCTCGAGCAGTACTTC
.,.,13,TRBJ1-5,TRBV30,CAWSNGDWQPQHF,TGTGCCTGGAGTAACGGGGATTGGCAGCCCCAGCATTTT
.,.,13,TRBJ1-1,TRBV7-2,CASSIQGYTEAFF,TGTGCCAGCAGCATTCAGGGGTACACTGAAGCTTTCTTT
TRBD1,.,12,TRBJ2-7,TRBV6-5,CASYKGQGANLF,TGTGCCAGCTACAAGGGACAGGGGGCTAACCTCTTC
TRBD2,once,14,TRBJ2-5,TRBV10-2,CASSPGTSGETQYF,TGCGCCAGCAGTCCCGGGACTAGCGGAGAGACCCAGTACTTC
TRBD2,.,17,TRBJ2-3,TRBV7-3,CASSSLPAGGPTDTQYF,TGTGCCAGCAGCTCTCTCCCCGCGGGGGGACCCACAGATACGCAGTATTTT
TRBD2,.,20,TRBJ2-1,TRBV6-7,CASRQIVAGVDDSSYNEQFF,TGTGCCAGCCGACAGATTGTAGCGGGGGTGGATGACAGCTCCTACAATGAGCAGTTCTTC
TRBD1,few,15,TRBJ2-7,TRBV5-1,CASSLTGVNFHEQYF,TGCGCCAGCAGCTTAACAGGGGTAAATTTCCACGAGCAGTACTTC
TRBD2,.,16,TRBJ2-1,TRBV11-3,CASSPGTSGGAVGQFF,TGTGCCAGCAGCCCTGGGACTAGCGGGGGGGCCGTGGGGCAGTTCTTC
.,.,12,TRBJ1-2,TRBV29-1,CSVSGWDYGYTF,TGCAGCGTCTCAGGCTGGGACTATGGCTACACCTTC
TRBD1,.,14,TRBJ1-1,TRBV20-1,CSAIDRGRTTEAFF,TGCAGTGCTATTGACAGGGGGCGGACCACTGAAGCTTTCTTT
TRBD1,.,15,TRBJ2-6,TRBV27,CARYQGVPGANVLTF,TGTGCCAGATATCAGGGGGTACCTGGGGCCAACGTCCTGACTTTC
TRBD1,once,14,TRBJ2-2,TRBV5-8,CASRWDRATGELFF,TGTGCCAGCAGGTGGGACAGGGCAACCGGGGAGCTGTTTTTT